A single sample gave rise to the 27 T cell receptor beta chains below, sequenced in a study of blood T cell repertoires in COVID-19. The method was immunoSEQ multiplex PCR; TCRdb's version includes in-frame clones alone and lacks a portion of them. The repertoire holds 250,000 to 350,000 clones, with approximately 90% as singletons. Material for sequencing was PBMCs or T cells enriched from blood (not recorded which). Receptors originate from a woman between 18 and 29 years old who had recovered from COVID-19.

This rearrangement joins TRBV19 to TRBJ1-2, with 8 nucleotides matching TRBD1. After removal of 6 bases from V and 7 bases from J, the junction contained 13 bases not matched to a gene. Per the germline V gene, CDR1 is LNHDA and CDR2 is SQIVND (reference sequence). The length of the CDR3 is 15 residues. This chain's CDR3 is CASSTGGTRAGGYTF. CDR3 DNA: TGTGCCAGTAGCACAGGGGGGACAAGGGCCGGTGGCTACACCTTC.

The genes are TRBV5-1 and TRBJ1-6; no reliable D call. The ends were cut back, 5 bases at V and 0 bases at J, with 6 bases in the middle. The CDR3 spans 14 residues. The germline CDR1 and CDR2 sequences are SGHRS and YFSETQ. Here the CDR3 DNA reads TGCGCCAGCAGTACTAGCTCCTATAATTCACCCCTCCACTTT. Residues: CASSTSSYNSPLHF.

The rearrangement links TRBV3-1 (or the pseudogene TRBV3-2) to TRBJ1-4; D unclear. Trimming stripped 4 bases from V and 5 bases from J, with 17 bases between. The germline gives CDR1 LGHDT, CDR2 YNNKEL (reference sequence). This CDR3 has 16 amino acids. CDR3 sequence: CASSPGDRVPNEKLFF. DNA for the CDR3: TGTGCCAGCAGCCCCGGAGATCGGGTTCCGAATGAAAAACTGTTTTTT.

The chain links TRBV19 to TRBJ1-2, with 7 bases that match TRBD1. The V gene end was trimmed by 2 bases and the J gene end by 3 bases; junction bases not matched to a gene: 6. The CDR3 has 15 amino acids. The germline V gene encodes CDR1 LNHDA and CDR2 SQIVND (reference sequence). The CDR3 nucleotides are TGTGCCAGTAGTATAAGGGGGCGCTCAGACTATGGCTACACCTTC. Translation gives CASSIRGRSDYGYTF.

The genes are TRBV19 and TRBJ2-5; no firm D call. CDR3 size: 14 residues. Trimming removed 8 bases at V and 1 base at J, with 14 bases between. The germline V gene encodes CDR1 LNHDA and CDR2 SQIVND (reference sequence). CDR3 sequence: CASANGWAQETQYF. The CDR3 DNA reads TGTGCCAGTGCGAACGGTTGGGCCCAAGAGACCCAGTACTTC.

The chain couples TRBV5-5 to TRBJ1-1; maybe TRBD1 (5 bases). Per germline, CDR1 SGHKS and CDR2 YYEKEE (reference sequence). The length of the CDR3 is 16 residues. Between the trimmed V and J ends, which lost 0 bases and 4 bases, there was a span of 16 bases. CDR3 nucleotides: TGTGCCAGCAGCTTGGCCTCTCACAGGACAAGCACTGAAGCTTTCTTT. Translation gives CASSLASHRTSTEAFF.

The chain joins TRBV6-5 to TRBJ1-2, with 8 bases identical to TRBD1. Trimming removed 1 base from V and 6 bases from J; junction bases left unmatched: 10. The CDR3 is 16 amino acids. Germline V gene sequence: CDR1 MNHEY, CDR2 SVGAGI. The CDR3 region has the DNA TGTGCCAGCAGTTACTATTCCGGACAGGGCTGGAATGGCTACACCTTC. Protein product: CASSYYSGQGWNGYTF.

The chain has TRBV25-1 and TRBJ1-2; D is possibly TRBD1 (5 bases). Trimming removed 3 bases at V and 6 bases at J, with 14 bases between. The CDR3 is 14 residues long. The germline V gene encodes CDR1 MGHDK and CDR2 SYGVNS. The CDR3 DNA reads as TGTGCCAGCAGTGATTCGAGCCGGGGGAATGGCTACACCTTC. This encodes CASSDSSRGNGYTF.

This sequence joins TRBV6-5 and TRBJ1-1; 9 bases match TRBD1. The CDR3 sequence is 15 residues long. The V gene end was trimmed by 6 bases and the J gene end by 4 bases; junction bases not matched to a gene: 9. Germline values: CDR1 MNHEY, CDR2 SVGAGI. For the CDR3, the DNA is TGTGCCAGCAGACCACCCGGGACAGGGACCACTGAAGCTTTCTTT. Residues: CASRPPGTGTTEAFF.

The J gene is TRBJ2-5, the V gene TRBV5-8; D may be TRBD1 (5 bases). V shed 0 bases and J shed 1 base, with 16 bases lying between them. Germline V gene data show CDR1 as SGHTS and CDR2 as YDEGEE. This CDR3 has 17 residues. The CDR3 DNA follows: TGTGCCAGCAGCTTGGGGGGCCGCGGATACCCCCAAGAGACCCAGTACTTC. It specifies CASSLGGRGYPQETQYF.

V usage is TRBV5-4 and J usage is TRBJ1-6; 10 bases are a match to TRBD1. With V trimmed by 6 bases and J by 8 bases, 2 bases remained unmatched. CDR1 and CDR2 (germline): SGHNT, YYREEE (reference sequence). The CDR3 runs to 13 residues. In DNA, the CDR3 is TGTGCCAGCACCGGGACAGGGGATTCACCCCTCCACTTT. Encoded protein: CASTGTGDSPLHF.

The chain uses TRBV18 and TRBJ1-5; D is unresolved. The CDR3 contains 15 residues. V was clipped by 3 bases and J by 3 bases, with 12 bases between them. In germline, CDR1 is KGHSH, CDR2 LQKENI. As DNA, the CDR3 is TGTGCCAGCTCACCCCAAGCGGGTCTCAATCAGCCCCAGCATTTT. This codes for CASSPQAGLNQPQHF.

This rearrangement joins TRBV11-2 to TRBJ1-5; 7 bases line up with TRBD1. The CDR3 sequence is 13 residues long. CDR1 and CDR2 from the germline V gene are SGHAT and FQNNGV. The trim removed 5 bases at V and 5 bases at J, leaving 3 bases unmatched. CDR3 loop: CASSQGVYQPQHF. The CDR3 bases are TGTGCCAGCAGCCAGGGGGTGTATCAGCCCCAGCATTTT.

This CDR3 reads CASSHYLNTEAFF. In DNA, the CDR3 is TGTGCCAGCAGCCACTACTTGAACACTGAAGCTTTCTTT. V gene TRBV5-5 combines with J gene TRBJ1-1; D is uncertain. V was clipped by 4 bases and J by 0 bases, with 7 bases between them. The CDR3 spans 13 residues. Germline V gene sequence: CDR1 SGHKS, CDR2 YYEKEE (reference sequence).

This clone turned up a few times. CDR3: CATSRDGYTEAFF. In nucleotides, the CDR3 is TGTGCCACCAGCAGAGATGGCTACACTGAAGCTTTCTTT. The V gene is TRBV15, the J gene TRBJ1-1; no firm D call. Trimming stripped 0 bases from V and 3 bases from J, with 5 bases between. Germline V gives CDR1 LNHNV, CDR2 YYDKDF (reference sequence). The CDR3 length is 13 residues.

The chain employs TRBV11-2 and TRBJ2-5; 15 bases map to TRBD2. This CDR3 contains 17 residues. The trim removed 4 bases at V and 4 bases at J, leaving 7 bases unmatched. CDR1 and CDR2 from the germline V gene are SGHAT and FQNNGV. Here the CDR3 reads CASSSIKGLAGGETQYF. CDR3 nucleotides: TGTGCCAGCAGCTCGATCAAGGGACTAGCGGGGGGAGAGACCCAGTACTTC.

This clone showed up many times. CDR3 nucleotides: TGTGCCAGCAGTCCCCCGGGAGGAAGGGGTGAAGCTTTCTTT. Translation gives CASSPPGGRGEAFF. The chain links TRBV6-5 to TRBJ1-1; TRBD1 is a possible D gene (5 bases). This CDR3 contains 14 residues. Germline-derived CDR1 and CDR2 are MNHEY and SVGAGI. Trimming removed 5 bases at V and 7 bases at J, with 17 bases between.

This chain uses TRBV5-1 with TRBJ1-6; perhaps TRBD1 as D (5 bases). V lost 4 bases to trimming and J lost 8 bases, with 16 bases between them. The CDR3 has 15 amino acids. Germline V gene lookup returns CDR1 SGHRS and CDR2 YFSETQ. CDR3 DNA sequence: TGCGCCAGCAGCCCCACTGGGGCCACCCATTCACCCCTCCACTTT. This encodes CASSPTGATHSPLHF. Full variable domain (rest looked up from reference TRBV5-1 and TRBJ1-6): KAGVTQTPRYLIKTRGQQVTLSCSPISGHRSVSWYQQTPGQGLQFLFEYFSETQRNKGNFPGRFSGRQFSNSRSEMNVSTLELGDSALYLCASSPTGATHSPLHFGNGTRLTVT.

This sequence joins TRBV29-1 and TRBJ2-3; D gene ambiguous. Germline-derived CDR1 and CDR2 are SQVTM and ANQGSEA. There are 13 residues in the CDR3. Trimming shortened V by 5 bases and J by 8 bases, and 17 bases separated the two germline ends. CDR3 sequence reads: CSVNKARGGTQYF. As DNA, the CDR3 is TGCAGCGTTAATAAGGCGAGAGGCGGTACGCAGTATTTT.

The sample holds one count of this clone. The V and J genes are TRBV4-1 and TRBJ1-2; 7 bases are a match to TRBD1. There are 15 residues in the CDR3. V lost 0 bases, J lost 5 bases, and 6 bases stayed unmatched. Germline V gives CDR1 MGHRA, CDR2 YSYEKL. CDR3 loop: CASSQEVRGYYGYTF. The CDR3 DNA reads as TGCGCCAGCAGCCAAGAAGTCAGGGGGTATTATGGCTACACCTTC.

The chain recombines TRBV6-5 with TRBJ2-7; 8 bases are shared with TRBD1. The ends lost 6 bases at V and 4 bases at J; junction bases unmatched: 8. The CDR3 sequence is 14 residues long. Germline CDR1 is MNHEY and CDR2 is SVGAGI. The CDR3 DNA reads as TGTGCCAGCAGACTAGACAGGGGCGGATACGAGCAGTACTTC. This gives the protein CASRLDRGGYEQYF.

The chain has TRBV5-1 and TRBJ2-3, with D possibly TRBD2 on 6 matching bases. CDR1 is SGHRS and CDR2 is YFSETQ in the germline V gene. Trimming took 0 bases from V and 9 from J, leaving 11 bases between them. This CDR3 is 13 amino acids long. The CDR3 loop is CASSLDGDFTQYF. The CDR3 DNA is TGCGCCAGCAGCTTGGATGGGGACTTCACGCAGTATTTT.

The genes are TRBV27 and TRBJ1-2, with 8 bases aligning to TRBD1. This CDR3 region has 18 residues. Germline V gene sequence: CDR1 MNHEY, CDR2 SMNVEV (reference sequence). The trim removed 2 bases at V and 2 bases at J, leaving 13 bases unmatched. The CDR3 DNA follows: TGTGCCAGCAGTTTAAAGGCCACAGGGGGTACTAAGAACTATGGCTACACCTTC. Its protein is CASSLKATGGTKNYGYTF.

The chain uses TRBV11-2 and TRBJ2-5; D may be TRBD1 (6 bases). The V gene lost 5 bases and the J gene lost 2 bases, with 15 bases spanning the gap. Germline lookup yields CDR1 SGHAT and CDR2 FQNNGV. CDR3 length: 15 amino acids. The CDR3 DNA reads TGTGCCAGCAGCCTGATACACGGACAGCAAGAGACCCAGTACTTC. Encoded protein: CASSLIHGQQETQYF.

The genes are TRBV12-3 or TRBV12-4 and TRBJ1-2; D is ambiguous. The CDR3 loop spans 10 amino acids. With 8 bases removed from V and 7 bases from J, the gap between germline ends came to 8 bases. CDR3: CASGSGGYTF. The CDR3, as DNA: TGTGCCAGCGGTAGTGGTGGCTACACCTTC.

The rearrangement joins TRBV3-1 (or the pseudogene TRBV3-2) to TRBJ2-7, with 11 bases fitting TRBD1. The V segment lost 6 bases and the J segment 3 bases; nucleotides outside the gene matches: 7. CDR3 size: 15 residues. Germline CDR1 and CDR2: LGHDT and YNNKEL (reference sequence). The CDR3 spells CASRQQGTGGYEQYF. For the CDR3, the DNA is TGTGCCAGCAGACAGCAGGGGACAGGGGGCTACGAGCAGTACTTC.

The chain is built from TRBV2 and TRBJ1-4, with 8 positions matching TRBD1. The germline gives CDR1 SNHLY, CDR2 FYNNEI. V lost 5 bases, J lost 6 bases, and 11 bases stayed unmatched. The CDR3 contains 16 residues. In DNA form, the CDR3 reads TGTGCCAGCAGTCTCGGACAGGGAGGGAGGGATGAAAAACTGTTTTTT. Amino acid sequence: CASSLGQGGRDEKLFF.